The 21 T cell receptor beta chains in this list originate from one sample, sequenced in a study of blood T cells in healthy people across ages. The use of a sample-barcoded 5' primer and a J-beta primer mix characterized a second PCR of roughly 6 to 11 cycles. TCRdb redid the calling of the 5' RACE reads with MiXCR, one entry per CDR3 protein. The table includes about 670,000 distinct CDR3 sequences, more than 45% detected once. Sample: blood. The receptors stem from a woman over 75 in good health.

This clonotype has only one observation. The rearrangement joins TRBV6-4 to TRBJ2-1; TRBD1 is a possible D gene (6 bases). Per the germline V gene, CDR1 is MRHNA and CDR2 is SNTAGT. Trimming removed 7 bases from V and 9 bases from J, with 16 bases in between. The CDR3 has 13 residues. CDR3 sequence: CASTLWGPGEQFF. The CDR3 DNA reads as TGTGCCAGCACCCTATGGGGGCCAGGTGAGCAGTTCTTC.

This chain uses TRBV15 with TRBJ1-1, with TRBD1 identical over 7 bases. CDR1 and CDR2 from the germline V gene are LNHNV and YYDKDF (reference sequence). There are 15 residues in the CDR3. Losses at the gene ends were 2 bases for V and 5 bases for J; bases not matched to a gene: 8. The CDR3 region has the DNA TGTGCCACCAGCAGACAGGGGGGAAGGAGGACTGAAGCTTTCTTT. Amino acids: CATSRQGGRRTEAFF.

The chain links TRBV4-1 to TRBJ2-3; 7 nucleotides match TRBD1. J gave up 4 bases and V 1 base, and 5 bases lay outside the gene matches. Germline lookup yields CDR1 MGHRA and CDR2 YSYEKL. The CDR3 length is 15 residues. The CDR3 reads CASSQGQTGSDTQYF. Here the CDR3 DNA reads TGCGCCAGCAGCCAAGGCCAGACAGGGTCAGATACGCAGTATTTT.

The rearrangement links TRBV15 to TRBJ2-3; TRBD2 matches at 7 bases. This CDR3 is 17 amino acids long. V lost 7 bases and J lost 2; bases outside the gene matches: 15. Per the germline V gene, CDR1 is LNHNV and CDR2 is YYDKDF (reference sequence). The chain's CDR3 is CATKPQYKGGVTDTQYF. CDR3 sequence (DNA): TGTGCCACCAAACCCCAATACAAGGGAGGGGTCACAGATACGCAGTATTTT.

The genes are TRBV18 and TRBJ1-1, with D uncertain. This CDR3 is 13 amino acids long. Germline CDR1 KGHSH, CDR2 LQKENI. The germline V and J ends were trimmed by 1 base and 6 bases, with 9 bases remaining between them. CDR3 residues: CASSPQGGSEAFF. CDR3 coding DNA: TGTGCCAGCTCACCACAAGGAGGCTCTGAAGCTTTCTTT.

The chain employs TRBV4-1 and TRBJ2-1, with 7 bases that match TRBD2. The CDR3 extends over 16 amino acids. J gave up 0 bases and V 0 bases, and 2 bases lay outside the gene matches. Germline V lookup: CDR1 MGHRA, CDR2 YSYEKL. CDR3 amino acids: CASSQDGGGSYNEQFF. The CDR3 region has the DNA TGCGCCAGCAGCCAAGACGGCGGGGGCTCCTACAATGAGCAGTTCTTC.

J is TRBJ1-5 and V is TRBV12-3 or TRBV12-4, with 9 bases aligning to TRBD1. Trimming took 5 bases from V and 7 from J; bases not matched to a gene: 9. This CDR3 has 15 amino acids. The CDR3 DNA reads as TGTGCCAGCAGTCCTGGGACAGGGAAGAAACAGCCCCAGCATTTT. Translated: CASSPGTGKKQPQHF.

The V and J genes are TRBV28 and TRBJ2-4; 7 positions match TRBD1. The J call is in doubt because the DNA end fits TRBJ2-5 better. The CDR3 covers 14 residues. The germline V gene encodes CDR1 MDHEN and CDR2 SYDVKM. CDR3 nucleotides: TGTGCCAGCAGTGTATCGACAGGGTACGGGACCCAGTACTTC. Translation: CASSVSTGYGTQYF.

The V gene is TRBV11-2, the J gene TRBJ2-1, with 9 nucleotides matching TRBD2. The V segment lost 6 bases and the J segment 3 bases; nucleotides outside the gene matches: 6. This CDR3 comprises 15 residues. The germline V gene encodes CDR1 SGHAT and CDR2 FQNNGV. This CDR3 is CASRNLAGVYNEQFF. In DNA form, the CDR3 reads TGTGCCAGCAGGAACTTAGCGGGAGTCTACAATGAGCAGTTCTTC.

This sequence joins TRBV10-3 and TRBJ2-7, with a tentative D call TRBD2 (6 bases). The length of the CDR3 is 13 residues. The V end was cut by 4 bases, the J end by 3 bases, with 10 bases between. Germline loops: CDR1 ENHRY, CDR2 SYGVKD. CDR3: CAISVGGVYEQYF. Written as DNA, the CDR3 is TGTGCCATCAGTGTGGGGGGAGTCTACGAGCAGTACTTC.

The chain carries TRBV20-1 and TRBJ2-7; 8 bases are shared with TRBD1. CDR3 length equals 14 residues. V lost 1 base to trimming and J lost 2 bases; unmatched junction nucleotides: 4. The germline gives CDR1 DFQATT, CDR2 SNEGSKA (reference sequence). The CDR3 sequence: CSARGDRFPYEQYF. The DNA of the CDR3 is TGCAGTGCTAGAGGGGACAGGTTCCCCTACGAGCAGTACTTC.

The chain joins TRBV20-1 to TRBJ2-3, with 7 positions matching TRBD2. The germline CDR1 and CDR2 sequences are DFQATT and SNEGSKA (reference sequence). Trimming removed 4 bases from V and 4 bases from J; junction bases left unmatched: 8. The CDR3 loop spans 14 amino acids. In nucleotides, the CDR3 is TGCAGTGCTAAAGTCACTAGCGCCGCAGATACGCAGTATTTT. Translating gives CSAKVTSAADTQYF.

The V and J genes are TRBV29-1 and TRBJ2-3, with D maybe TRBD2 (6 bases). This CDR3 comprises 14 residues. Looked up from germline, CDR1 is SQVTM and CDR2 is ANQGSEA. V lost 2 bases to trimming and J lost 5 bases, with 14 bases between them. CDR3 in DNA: TGCAGCGTTGAATCCAGCGGGTCAAGAGATACGCAGTATTTT. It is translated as CSVESSGSRDTQYF.

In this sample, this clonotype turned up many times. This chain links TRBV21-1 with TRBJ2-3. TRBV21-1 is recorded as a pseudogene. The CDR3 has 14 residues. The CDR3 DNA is TGTGCCAGCAGGATGACCAGTAGCACAGATACGCAGTATTTT. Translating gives CASRMTSSTDTQYF.

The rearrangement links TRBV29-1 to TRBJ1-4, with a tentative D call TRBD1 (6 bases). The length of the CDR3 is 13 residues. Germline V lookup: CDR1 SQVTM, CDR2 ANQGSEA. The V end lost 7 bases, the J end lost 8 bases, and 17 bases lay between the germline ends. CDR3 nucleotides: TGCAGCGGTTACTTGGGGGCCGGAGAAAAACTGTTTTTT. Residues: CSGYLGAGEKLFF.

CDR3 nucleotides: TGTGGCTACTCGAAAGGGGCAGAATACAATGAGCAGTTCTTC. As protein: CGYSKGAEYNEQFF. The rearrangement joins TRBV30 to TRBJ2-1; D perhaps matches TRBD1 (5 bases). This CDR3 has 14 amino acids. Germline CDR1 and CDR2: GTSNPN and SVGIG (reference sequence).

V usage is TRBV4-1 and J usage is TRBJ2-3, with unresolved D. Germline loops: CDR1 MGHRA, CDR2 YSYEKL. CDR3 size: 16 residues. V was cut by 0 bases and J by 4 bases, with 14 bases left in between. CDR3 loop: CASSQDPVMASDTQYF. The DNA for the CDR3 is TGCGCCAGCAGCCAAGATCCTGTGATGGCTTCAGATACGCAGTATTTT.

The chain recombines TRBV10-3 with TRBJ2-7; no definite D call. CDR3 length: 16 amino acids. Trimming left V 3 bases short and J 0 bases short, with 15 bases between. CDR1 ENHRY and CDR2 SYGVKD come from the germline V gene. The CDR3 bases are TGTGCCATCAGTGAAGGGAACAGCCTTTTCTCCTACGAGCAGTACTTC. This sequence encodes CAISEGNSLFSYEQYF.

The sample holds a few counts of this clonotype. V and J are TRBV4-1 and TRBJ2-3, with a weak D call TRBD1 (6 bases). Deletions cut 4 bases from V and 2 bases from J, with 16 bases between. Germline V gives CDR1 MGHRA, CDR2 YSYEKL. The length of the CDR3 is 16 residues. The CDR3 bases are TGCGCCAGCAGCCCGCGCCAGGGACAAGACACAGATACGCAGTATTTT. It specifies CASSPRQGQDTDTQYF.

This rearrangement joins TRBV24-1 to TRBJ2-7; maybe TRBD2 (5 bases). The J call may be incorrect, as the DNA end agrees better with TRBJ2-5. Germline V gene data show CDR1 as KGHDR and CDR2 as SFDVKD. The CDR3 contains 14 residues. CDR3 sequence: CATSEYGIAETQYF. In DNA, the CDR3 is TGTGCCACCAGTGAATACGGGATAGCAGAGACCCAGTACTTC.

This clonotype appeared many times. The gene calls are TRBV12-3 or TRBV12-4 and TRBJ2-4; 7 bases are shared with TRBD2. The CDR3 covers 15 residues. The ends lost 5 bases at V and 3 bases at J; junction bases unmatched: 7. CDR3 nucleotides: TGTGCCAGCAGTGGGGGGGGAGGTGGCAAAAACATTCAGTACTTC. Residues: CASSGGGGGKNIQYF.